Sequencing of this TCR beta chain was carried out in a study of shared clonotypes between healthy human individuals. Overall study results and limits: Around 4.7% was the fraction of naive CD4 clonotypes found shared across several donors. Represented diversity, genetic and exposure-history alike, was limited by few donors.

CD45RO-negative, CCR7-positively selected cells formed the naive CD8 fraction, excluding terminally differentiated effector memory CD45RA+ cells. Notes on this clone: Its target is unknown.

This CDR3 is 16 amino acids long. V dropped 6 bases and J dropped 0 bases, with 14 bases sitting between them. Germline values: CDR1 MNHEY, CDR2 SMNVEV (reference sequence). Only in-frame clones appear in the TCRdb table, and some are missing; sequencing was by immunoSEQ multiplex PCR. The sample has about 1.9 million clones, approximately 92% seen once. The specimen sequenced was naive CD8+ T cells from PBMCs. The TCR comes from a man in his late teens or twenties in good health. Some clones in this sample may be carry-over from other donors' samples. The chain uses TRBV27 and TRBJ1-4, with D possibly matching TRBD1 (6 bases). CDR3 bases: TGTGCCAGCAGCCCGCCGGGACACTCAACTAATGAAAAACTGTTTTTT. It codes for CASSPPGHSTNEKLFF.